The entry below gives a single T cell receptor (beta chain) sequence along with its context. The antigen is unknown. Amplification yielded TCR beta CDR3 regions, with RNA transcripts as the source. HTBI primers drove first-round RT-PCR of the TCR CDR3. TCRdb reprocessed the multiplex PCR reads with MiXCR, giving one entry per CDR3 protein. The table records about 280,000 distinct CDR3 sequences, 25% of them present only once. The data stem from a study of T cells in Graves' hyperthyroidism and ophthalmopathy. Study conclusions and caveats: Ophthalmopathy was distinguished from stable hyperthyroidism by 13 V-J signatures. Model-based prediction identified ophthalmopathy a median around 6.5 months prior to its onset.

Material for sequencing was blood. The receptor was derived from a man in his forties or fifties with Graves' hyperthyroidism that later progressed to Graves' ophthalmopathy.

The CDR3 protein is CATSDPTGTGANTQYF. CDR3 in DNA: TGTGCCACCAGTGATCCAACCGGGACTGGGGCGAATACGCAGTATTTT. This sequence joins TRBV24-1 and TRBJ2-3; TRBD2 is a possible D gene (6 bases). CDR1 is KGHDR and CDR2 is SFDVKD in the germline V gene. The CDR3 loop spans 16 amino acids. V lost 3 bases and J lost 7, with 19 bases in between.